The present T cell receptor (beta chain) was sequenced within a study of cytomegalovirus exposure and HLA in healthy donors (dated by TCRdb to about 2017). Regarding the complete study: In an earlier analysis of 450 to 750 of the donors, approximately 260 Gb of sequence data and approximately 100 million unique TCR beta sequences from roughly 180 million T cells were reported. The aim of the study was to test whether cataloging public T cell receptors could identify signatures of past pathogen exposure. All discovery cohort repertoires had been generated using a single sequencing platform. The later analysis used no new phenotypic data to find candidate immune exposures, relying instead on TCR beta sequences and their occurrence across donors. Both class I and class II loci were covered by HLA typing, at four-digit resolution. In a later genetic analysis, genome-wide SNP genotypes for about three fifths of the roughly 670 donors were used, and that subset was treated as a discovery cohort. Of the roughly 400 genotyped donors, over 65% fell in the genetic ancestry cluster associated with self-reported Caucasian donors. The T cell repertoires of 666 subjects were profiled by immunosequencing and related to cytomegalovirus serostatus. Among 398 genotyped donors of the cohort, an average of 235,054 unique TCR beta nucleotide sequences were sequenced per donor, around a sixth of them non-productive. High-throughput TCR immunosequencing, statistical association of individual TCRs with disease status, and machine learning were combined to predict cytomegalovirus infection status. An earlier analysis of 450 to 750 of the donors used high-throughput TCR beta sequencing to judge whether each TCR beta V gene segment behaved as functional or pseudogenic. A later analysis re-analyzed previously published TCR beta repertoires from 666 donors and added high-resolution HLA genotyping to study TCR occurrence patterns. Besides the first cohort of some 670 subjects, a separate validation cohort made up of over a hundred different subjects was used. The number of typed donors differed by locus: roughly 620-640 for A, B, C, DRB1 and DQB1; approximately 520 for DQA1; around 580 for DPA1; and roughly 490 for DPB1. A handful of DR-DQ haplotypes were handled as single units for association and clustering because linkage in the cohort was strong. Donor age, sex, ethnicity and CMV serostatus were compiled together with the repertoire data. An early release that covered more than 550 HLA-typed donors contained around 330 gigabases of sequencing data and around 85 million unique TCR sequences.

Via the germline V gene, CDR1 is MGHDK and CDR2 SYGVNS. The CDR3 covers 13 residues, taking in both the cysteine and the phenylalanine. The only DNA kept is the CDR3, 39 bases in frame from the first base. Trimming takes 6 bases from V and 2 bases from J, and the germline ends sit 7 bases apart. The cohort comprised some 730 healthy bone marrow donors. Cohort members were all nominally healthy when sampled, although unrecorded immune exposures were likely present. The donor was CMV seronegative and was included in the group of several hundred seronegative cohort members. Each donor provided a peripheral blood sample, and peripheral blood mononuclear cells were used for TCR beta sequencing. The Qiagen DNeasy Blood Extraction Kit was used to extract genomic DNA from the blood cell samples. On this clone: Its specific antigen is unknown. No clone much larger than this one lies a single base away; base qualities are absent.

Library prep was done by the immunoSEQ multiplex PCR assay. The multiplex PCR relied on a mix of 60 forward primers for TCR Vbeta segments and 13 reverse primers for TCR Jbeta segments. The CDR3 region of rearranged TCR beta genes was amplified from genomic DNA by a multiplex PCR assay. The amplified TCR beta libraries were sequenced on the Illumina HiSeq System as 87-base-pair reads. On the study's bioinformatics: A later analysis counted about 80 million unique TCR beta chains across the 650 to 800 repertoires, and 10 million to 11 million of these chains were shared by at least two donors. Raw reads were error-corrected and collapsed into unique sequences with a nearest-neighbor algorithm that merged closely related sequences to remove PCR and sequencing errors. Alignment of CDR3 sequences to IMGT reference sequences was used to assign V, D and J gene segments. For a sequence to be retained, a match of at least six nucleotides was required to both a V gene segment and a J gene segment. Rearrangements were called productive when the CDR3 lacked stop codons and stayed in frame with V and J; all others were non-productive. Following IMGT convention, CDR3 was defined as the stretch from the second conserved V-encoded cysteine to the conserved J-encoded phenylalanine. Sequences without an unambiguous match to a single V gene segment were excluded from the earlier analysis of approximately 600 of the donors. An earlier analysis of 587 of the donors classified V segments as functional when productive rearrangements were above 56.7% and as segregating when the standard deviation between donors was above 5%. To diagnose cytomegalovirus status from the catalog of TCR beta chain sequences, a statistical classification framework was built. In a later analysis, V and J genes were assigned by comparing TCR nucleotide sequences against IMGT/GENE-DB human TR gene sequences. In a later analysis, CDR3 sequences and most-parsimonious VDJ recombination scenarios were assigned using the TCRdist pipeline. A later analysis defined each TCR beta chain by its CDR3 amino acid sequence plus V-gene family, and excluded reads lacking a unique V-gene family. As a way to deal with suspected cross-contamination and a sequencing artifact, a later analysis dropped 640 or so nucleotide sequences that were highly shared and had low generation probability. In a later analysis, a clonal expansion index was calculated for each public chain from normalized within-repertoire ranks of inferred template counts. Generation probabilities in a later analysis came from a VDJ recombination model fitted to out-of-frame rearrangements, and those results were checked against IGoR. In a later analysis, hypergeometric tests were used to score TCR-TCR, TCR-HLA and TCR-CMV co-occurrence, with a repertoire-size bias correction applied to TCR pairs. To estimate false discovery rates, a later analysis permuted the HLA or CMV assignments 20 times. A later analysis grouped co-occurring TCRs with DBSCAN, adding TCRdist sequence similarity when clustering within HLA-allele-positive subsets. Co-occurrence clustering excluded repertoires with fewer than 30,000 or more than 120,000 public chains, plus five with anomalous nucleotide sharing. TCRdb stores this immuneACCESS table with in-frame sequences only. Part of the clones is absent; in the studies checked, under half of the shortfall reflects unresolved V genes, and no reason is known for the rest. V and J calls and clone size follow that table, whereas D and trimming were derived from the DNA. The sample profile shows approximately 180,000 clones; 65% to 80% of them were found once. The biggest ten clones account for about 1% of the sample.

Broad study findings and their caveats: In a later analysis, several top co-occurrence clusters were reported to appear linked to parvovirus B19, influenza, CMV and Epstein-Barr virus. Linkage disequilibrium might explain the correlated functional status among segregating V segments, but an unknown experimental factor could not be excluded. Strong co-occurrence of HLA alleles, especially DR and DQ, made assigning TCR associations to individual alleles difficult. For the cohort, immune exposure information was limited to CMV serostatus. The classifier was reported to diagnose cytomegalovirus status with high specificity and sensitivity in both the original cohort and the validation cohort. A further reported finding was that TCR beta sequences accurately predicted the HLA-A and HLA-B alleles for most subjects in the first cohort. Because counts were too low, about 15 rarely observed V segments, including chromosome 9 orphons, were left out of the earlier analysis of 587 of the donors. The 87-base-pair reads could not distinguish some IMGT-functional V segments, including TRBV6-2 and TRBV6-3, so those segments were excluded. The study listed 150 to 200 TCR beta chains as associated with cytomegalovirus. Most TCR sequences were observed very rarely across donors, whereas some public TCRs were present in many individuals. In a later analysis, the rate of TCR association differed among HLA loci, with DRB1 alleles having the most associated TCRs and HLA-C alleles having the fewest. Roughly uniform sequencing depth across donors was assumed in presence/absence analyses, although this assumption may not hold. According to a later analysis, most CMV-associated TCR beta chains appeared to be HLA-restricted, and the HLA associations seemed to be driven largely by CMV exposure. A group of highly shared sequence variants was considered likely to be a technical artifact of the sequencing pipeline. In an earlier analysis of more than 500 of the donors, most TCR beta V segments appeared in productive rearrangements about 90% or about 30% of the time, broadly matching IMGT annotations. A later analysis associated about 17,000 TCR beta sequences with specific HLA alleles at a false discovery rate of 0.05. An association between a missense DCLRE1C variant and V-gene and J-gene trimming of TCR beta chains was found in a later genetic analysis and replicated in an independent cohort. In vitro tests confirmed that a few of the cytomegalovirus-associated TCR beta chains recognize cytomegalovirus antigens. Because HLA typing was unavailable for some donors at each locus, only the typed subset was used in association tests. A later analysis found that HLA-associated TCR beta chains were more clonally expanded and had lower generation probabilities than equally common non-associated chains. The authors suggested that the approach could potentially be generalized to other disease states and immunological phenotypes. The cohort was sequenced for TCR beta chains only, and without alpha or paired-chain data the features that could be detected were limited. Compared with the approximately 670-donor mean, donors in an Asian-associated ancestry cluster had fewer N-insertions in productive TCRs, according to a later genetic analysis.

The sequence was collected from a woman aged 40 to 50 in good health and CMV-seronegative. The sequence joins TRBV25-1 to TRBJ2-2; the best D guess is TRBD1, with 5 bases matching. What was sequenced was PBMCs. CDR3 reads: CASRDSNTGELFF. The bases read TGTGCCAGCAGAGACAGTAACACCGGGGAGCTGTTTTTT. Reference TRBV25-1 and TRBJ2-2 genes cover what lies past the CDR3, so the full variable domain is EADIYQTPRYLVIGTGKKITLECSQTMGHDKMYWYQQDPGMELHLIHYSYGVNSTEKGDLSSESTVSRIRTEHFPLTLESARPSHTSQYLCASRDSNTGELFFGEGSRLTVL.